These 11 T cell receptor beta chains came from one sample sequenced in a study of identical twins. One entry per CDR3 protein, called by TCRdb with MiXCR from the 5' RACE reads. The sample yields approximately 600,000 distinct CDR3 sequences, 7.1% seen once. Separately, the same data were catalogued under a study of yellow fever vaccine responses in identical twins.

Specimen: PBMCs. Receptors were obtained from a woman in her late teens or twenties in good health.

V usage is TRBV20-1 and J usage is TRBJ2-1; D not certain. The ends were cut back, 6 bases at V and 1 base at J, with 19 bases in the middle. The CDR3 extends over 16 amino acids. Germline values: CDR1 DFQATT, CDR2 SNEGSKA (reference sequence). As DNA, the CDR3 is TGCAGTGCCAAAGACCTAAAACAACAATCCTACAATGAGCAGTTCTTC. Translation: CSAKDLKQQSYNEQFF.

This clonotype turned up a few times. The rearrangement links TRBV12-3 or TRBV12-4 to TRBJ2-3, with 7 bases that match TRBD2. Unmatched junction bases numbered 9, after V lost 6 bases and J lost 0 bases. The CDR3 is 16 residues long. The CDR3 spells CASRSRLADSTDTQYF. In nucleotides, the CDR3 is TGTGCCAGCAGATCGCGGCTAGCGGATAGCACAGATACGCAGTATTTT.

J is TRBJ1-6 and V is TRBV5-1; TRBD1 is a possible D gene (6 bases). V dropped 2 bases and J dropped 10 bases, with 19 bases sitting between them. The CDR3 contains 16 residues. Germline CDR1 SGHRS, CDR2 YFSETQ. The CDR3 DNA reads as TGCGCCAGCAGCTTTTTGGGGGCGGGACCGGAATCACCCCTCCACTTT. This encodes CASSFLGAGPESPLHF. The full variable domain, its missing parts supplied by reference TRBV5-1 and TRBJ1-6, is KAGVTQTPRYLIKTRGQQVTLSCSPISGHRSVSWYQQTPGQGLQFLFEYFSETQRNKGNFPGRFSGRQFSNSRSEMNVSTLELGDSALYLCASSFLGAGPESPLHFGNGTRLTVT.

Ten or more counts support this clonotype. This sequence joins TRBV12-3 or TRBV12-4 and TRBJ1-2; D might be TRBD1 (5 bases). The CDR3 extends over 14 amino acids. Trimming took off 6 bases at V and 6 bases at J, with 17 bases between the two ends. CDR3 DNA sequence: TGTGCCAGCAGACGGGGAGGGGTGATGGATGGCTACACCTTC. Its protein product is CASRRGGVMDGYTF.

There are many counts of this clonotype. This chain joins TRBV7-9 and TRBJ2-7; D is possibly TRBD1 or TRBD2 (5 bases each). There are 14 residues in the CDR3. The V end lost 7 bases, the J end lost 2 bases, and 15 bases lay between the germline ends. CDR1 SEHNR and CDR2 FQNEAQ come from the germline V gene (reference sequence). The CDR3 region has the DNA TGTGCCAGCACCTCCCGGGACGGGACCTACGAGCAGTACTTC. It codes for CASTSRDGTYEQYF.

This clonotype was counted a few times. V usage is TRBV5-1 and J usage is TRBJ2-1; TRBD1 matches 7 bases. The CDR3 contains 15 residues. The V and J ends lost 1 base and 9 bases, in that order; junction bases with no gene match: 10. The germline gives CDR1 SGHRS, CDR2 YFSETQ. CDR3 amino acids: CASSLRPTGESEQFF. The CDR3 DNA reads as TGCGCCAGCAGCTTGAGACCTACAGGGGAAAGTGAGCAGTTCTTC. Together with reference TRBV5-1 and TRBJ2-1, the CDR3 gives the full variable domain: KAGVTQTPRYLIKTRGQQVTLSCSPISGHRSVSWYQQTPGQGLQFLFEYFSETQRNKGNFPGRFSGRQFSNSRSEMNVSTLELGDSALYLCASSLRPTGESEQFFGPGTRLTVL.

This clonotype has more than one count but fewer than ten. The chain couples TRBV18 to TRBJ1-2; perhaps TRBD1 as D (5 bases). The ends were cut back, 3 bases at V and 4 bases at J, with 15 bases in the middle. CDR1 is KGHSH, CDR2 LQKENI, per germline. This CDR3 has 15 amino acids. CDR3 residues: CASSPEGRTIYGYTF. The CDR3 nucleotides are TGTGCCAGCTCACCGGAGGGACGGACAATCTATGGCTACACCTTC.

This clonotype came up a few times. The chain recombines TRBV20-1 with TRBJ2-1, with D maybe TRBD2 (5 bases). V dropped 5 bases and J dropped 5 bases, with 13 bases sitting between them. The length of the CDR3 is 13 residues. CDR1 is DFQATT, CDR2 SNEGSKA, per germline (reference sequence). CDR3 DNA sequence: TGCAGTGCTCCCCGCGGACTCAACAATGAGCAGTTCTTC. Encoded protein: CSAPRGLNNEQFF.

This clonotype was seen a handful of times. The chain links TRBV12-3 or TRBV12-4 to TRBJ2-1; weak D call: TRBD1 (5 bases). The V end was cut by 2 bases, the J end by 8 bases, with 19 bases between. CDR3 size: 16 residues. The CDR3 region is CASSLTPRAGRYEQFF. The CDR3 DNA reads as TGTGCCAGCAGTTTAACTCCCAGAGCAGGGCGATATGAGCAGTTCTTC.

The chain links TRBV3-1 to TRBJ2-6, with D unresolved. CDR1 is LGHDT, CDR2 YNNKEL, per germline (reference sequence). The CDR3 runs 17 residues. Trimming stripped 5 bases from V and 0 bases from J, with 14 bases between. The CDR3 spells CASSRSTSSSGANVLTF. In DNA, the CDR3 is TGTGCCAGCAGCAGGAGCACATCGAGCTCTGGGGCCAACGTCCTGACTTTC.

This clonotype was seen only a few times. CDR3 DNA sequence: TGCAGTGCTAGTTTTGCGGGGGGGCATGAGACCCAGTACTTC. Translation: CSASFAGGHETQYF. The chain links TRBV20-1 to TRBJ2-5, with 9 bases lining up with TRBD2. CDR1 DFQATT and CDR2 SNEGSKA come from the germline V gene (reference sequence). The CDR3 runs to 14 residues. Trimming took 3 bases from V and 5 from J; bases not matched to a gene: 7.